Listed here are 17 T cell receptor beta chains from one sample, sequenced in a study of identical twins. TCRdb re-analysed the 5' RACE reads in MiXCR, keeping a single row per CDR3 protein. Found here are approximately 1.8 million distinct CDR3 sequences, about 30% of them singletons; the top ten hold around 0.3%. The source material was cord blood. The receptors originated from a newborn girl in good health.

This rearrangement joins TRBV5-1 to TRBJ2-4; unclear D gene. The CDR3 covers 19 residues. Germline assignment: CDR1 SGHRS and CDR2 YFSETQ. Trimming took off 3 bases at V and 1 base at J, with 23 bases between the two ends. The CDR3 coding sequence is TGCGCCAGCAGCTCCTCGGCCGGGCTCCCCGATCGGGCCAAAAACATTCAGTACTTC. It is translated as CASSSSAGLPDRAKNIQYF.

V usage is TRBV11-2 and J usage is TRBJ1-1; the match to TRBD1 covers 9 bases. J gave up 1 base and V 5 bases, and 5 bases lay outside the gene matches. Per germline, CDR1 SGHAT and CDR2 FQNNGV. This CDR3 region has 15 residues. CDR3 protein: CASSASDRGNTEAFF. DNA for the CDR3: TGTGCCAGCAGCGCTTCGGACAGGGGGAACACTGAAGCTTTCTTT.

In this sample, this clonotype turned up a few times. The chain carries TRBV20-1 and TRBJ1-2, with 9 nucleotides matching TRBD1. J was trimmed by 2 bases and V by 5 bases; bases with no gene match: 6. The length of the CDR3 is 14 residues. Germline assignment: CDR1 DFQATT and CDR2 SNEGSKA (reference sequence). The CDR3 sequence is CSAGSGQGNYGYTF. CDR3 DNA: TGCAGTGCTGGTTCTGGACAGGGGAACTATGGCTACACCTTC.

V is TRBV28 and J is TRBJ2-3; no reliable D call. The CDR3 contains 13 residues. Germline V gene sequence: CDR1 MDHEN, CDR2 SYDVKM. V was shortened by 6 bases and J by 4 bases, with 11 bases between the two germline ends. Here the CDR3 DNA reads TGTGCCAGCAGGTCGGGTTTCGCAGATACGCAGTATTTT. This sequence encodes CASRSGFADTQYF. The entire variable domain, with the rest obtained from reference TRBV28 and TRBJ2-3, is as follows: DVKVTQSSRYLVKRTGEKVFLECVQDMDHENMFWYRQDPGLGLRLIYFSYDVKMKEKGDIPEGYSVSREKKERFSLILESASTNQTSMYLCASRSGFADTQYFGPGTRLTVL.

The chain couples TRBV7-8 to TRBJ2-5; the D gene is possibly TRBD2 (6 bases). The V gene lost 5 bases and the J gene lost 11 bases, with 24 bases spanning the gap. Looked up from germline, CDR1 is SGHVS and CDR2 is FQNEAQ. The length of the CDR3 is 15 residues. The CDR3 loop reads CASSRPSRLDNEQYF. CDR3 DNA: TGTGCCAGCAGCCGACCCTCTAGACTAGACAATGAGCAGTACTTC.

The chain links TRBV2 to TRBJ2-3, with 10 bases aligning to TRBD2. The trim removed 3 bases at V and 8 bases at J, leaving 8 bases unmatched. Germline V gene data show CDR1 as SNHLY and CDR2 as FYNNEI. The CDR3 is 15 amino acids. The CDR3 DNA is TGTGCCAGCAGTGAGCAGCGGGAGGGCCCCGGTACGCAGTATTTT. This gives the protein CASSEQREGPGTQYF.

In DNA form, the CDR3 reads TGTGCCAGCAGCTCTATCCCCGGGGAGCTGTTTTTT. Its translation: CASSSIPGELFF. The chain recombines TRBV28 with TRBJ2-2, with D uncertain. The CDR3 length is 12 residues. Trimming removed 6 bases at V and 6 bases at J, with 8 bases between. Per the germline V gene, CDR1 is MDHEN and CDR2 is SYDVKM.

Worth noting for this clonotype: Mismatch with germline at one junction end may stem from a read error. The chain is built from TRBV12-3 or TRBV12-4 and TRBJ1-5; TRBD1 is a possible D gene (5 bases). The CDR3 length is 18 residues. The CDR3: CANSLIGGWLYSNQPQHF. The CDR3 nucleotides read TGTGCCAACAGTTTAATCGGGGGATGGCTATATAGCAATCAGCCCCAGCATTTT.

This clonotype came up a few times. The chain uses TRBV7-6 and TRBJ2-5; D uncertain. The CDR3 has 14 amino acids. Germline CDR1 SGHVS, CDR2 FNYEAQ. Trimming removed 4 bases from V and 4 bases from J, with 13 bases in between. The CDR3 coding sequence is TGTGCCAGCAGCTCGGACGTGGTTCGAGAGACCCAGTACTTC. This sequence encodes CASSSDVVRETQYF.

This clonotype was seen only a few times. The chain links TRBV7-9 to TRBJ2-5; the match to TRBD2 covers 8 bases. The CDR3 length is 17 residues. Germline CDR1 is SEHNR and CDR2 is FQNEAQ (reference sequence). V shed 5 bases and J 5 bases; nucleotides not matched to a gene: 16. CDR3 in DNA: TGTGCCAGCAGCCCTCGAGGTAGCGGGACACCCCTGGAGACCCAGTACTTC. Translation: CASSPRGSGTPLETQYF. The full variable domain, completed using reference TRBV7-9 and TRBJ2-5, is DTGVSQNPRHKITKRGQNVTFRCDPISEHNRLYWYRQTLGQGPEFLTYFQNEAQLEKSRLLSDRFSAERPKGSFSTLEIQRTEQGDSAMYLCASSPRGSGTPLETQYFGPGTRLLVL.

The V gene is TRBV29-1, the J gene TRBJ2-1; D is uncertain. Germline loops: CDR1 SQVTM, CDR2 ANQGSEA. The V and J ends lost 5 bases and 13 bases respectively, with 21 bases between them. This CDR3 is 13 amino acids long. CDR3 nucleotide sequence: TGCAGCGTTTCTCCCCTGATACAAGAGACCCAGTTCTTC. This codes for CSVSPLIQETQFF.

This clonotype was observed a handful of times. The rearrangement joins TRBV29-1 to TRBJ2-5; weak D call: TRBD1 (6 bases). The CDR3 sequence is 14 residues long. Trimming removed 3 bases at V and 2 bases at J, with 13 bases between. CDR1 SQVTM and CDR2 ANQGSEA come from the germline V gene. The CDR3 nucleotides are TGCAGCGTTGAGTTTTGGACAGCTCAAGAGACCCAGTACTTC. Translating gives CSVEFWTAQETQYF. Full variable domain (remainder filled in from reference TRBV29-1 and TRBJ2-5): SAVISQKPSRDICQRGTSLTIQCQVDSQVTMMFWYRQQPGQSLTLIATANQGSEATYESGFVIDKFPISRPNLTFSTLTVSNMSPEDSSIYLCSVEFWTAQETQYFGPGTRLLVL.

The gene calls are TRBV27 and TRBJ2-1; a possible D gene is TRBD1 (6 bases). The CDR3 sequence is 15 residues long. V was cut by 4 bases and J by 8 bases, with 18 bases left in between. Looked up from germline, CDR1 is MNHEY and CDR2 is SMNVEV (reference sequence). The CDR3 DNA is TGTGCCAGCAGTTCGACAGGTTCAAGAGCGGATGAGCAGTTCTTC. It yields the protein CASSSTGSRADEQFF.

This clonotype was seen more than once but under ten times. CDR3 in amino acids: CASSYFFTSGSTDTQYF. The CDR3 region has the DNA TGCGCCAGCAGCTATTTTTTCACTAGCGGATCCACAGATACGCAGTATTTT. The J gene is TRBJ2-3, the V gene TRBV5-1, with TRBD2 matching 8 bases. Germline V lookup: CDR1 SGHRS, CDR2 YFSETQ. The CDR3 spans 17 residues. The V and J ends lost 3 bases and 2 bases, in that order; junction bases with no gene match: 11.

This clonotype was observed a handful of times. The chain couples TRBV3-1 to TRBJ2-1, with D possibly matching TRBD1 (6 bases). With 1 base removed from V and 13 bases from J, the gap between germline ends came to 11 bases. The CDR3 is 12 amino acids. The germline gives CDR1 LGHDT, CDR2 YNNKEL (reference sequence). CDR3 sequence (DNA): TGTGCCAGCAGCCAAGGCAACAGGGTACAGTTCTTC. Translated, it gives CASSQGNRVQFF.

The chain has TRBV11-2 and TRBJ1-4, with D uncertain. With 4 bases removed from V and 4 bases from J, the gap between germline ends came to 7 bases. CDR1 is SGHAT and CDR2 is FQNNGV in the germline V gene. The CDR3 spans 13 residues. This chain's CDR3 is CASSSGLNEKLFF. The CDR3 region has the DNA TGTGCCAGCAGCTCGGGTCTTAATGAAAAACTGTTTTTT. Combining the CDR3 with reference TRBV11-2 and TRBJ1-4 gives the whole variable domain EAGVAQSPRYKIIEKRQSVAFWCNPISGHATLYWYQQILGQGPKLLIQFQNNGVVDDSQLPKDRFSAERLKGVDSTLKIQPAKLEDSAVYLCASSSGLNEKLFFGSGTQLSVL.

V is TRBV28 and J is TRBJ2-2; 11 bases map to TRBD2. The CDR3 has 21 amino acids. The germline gives CDR1 MDHEN, CDR2 SYDVKM. Trimming cost V 4 bases and J 5 bases; bases outside gene matches: 21. CDR3 residues: CASSSTFPSPTSGVETGELFF. The CDR3 DNA reads TGTGCCAGCAGTTCCACCTTTCCGAGCCCGACTAGCGGGGTAGAGACCGGGGAGCTGTTTTTT.